A single sample is the source of the 13 T cell receptor beta chains below, sequenced in a study of long-term antiretroviral therapy in people with HIV. The assay used was immunoSEQ (version v3.0), run at survey level. Assay: immunoSEQ multiplex PCR; the TCRdb copy retains only in-frame clones and omits some. The repertoire holds about 16,000 clones, with under 90% as singletons. Sample: unsorted PBMCs, taken 0.1 years after starting antiretroviral therapy. These receptors were obtained from a man between 18 and 29 years old with HIV.

J is TRBJ2-1 and V is TRBV19; weak D call: TRBD2 (6 bases). Trimming shortened V by 8 bases and J by 0 bases, and 14 bases separated the two germline ends. This CDR3 comprises 15 residues. CDR1 is LNHDA, CDR2 SQIVND, per germline (reference sequence). The chain's CDR3 is CASARRESSYNEQFF. CDR3 DNA: TGTGCCAGTGCCCGGAGGGAGAGCTCCTACAATGAGCAGTTCTTC.

The chain has TRBV5-1 and TRBJ1-5, with a weak D call TRBD1 (6 bases). There are 13 residues in the CDR3. The germline V gene has CDR1 SGHRS and CDR2 YFSETQ. V was trimmed by 1 base and J by 4 bases, leaving 6 bases between them. DNA of the CDR3: TGCGCCAGCAGCTTGACAGGGAATCAGCCCCAGCATTTT. The encoded protein is CASSLTGNQPQHF. Full variable domain (rest looked up from reference TRBV5-1 and TRBJ1-5): KAGVTQTPRYLIKTRGQQVTLSCSPISGHRSVSWYQQTPGQGLQFLFEYFSETQRNKGNFPGRFSGRQFSNSRSEMNVSTLELGDSALYLCASSLTGNQPQHFGDGTRLSIL.

The CDR3 bases are TGTGCCAGTAGACTCGGACAGGGGGACTATGGCTACACCTTC. It specifies CASRLGQGDYGYTF. This chain connects TRBV19 to TRBJ1-2, with 10 nucleotides matching TRBD1. The CDR3 totals 14 residues. The junction had 4 bases not matched to a gene; V was cut back by 6 bases and J by 3 bases. The germline V gene has CDR1 LNHDA and CDR2 SQIVND (reference sequence).

This clone occurred once. This rearrangement joins TRBV10-2 to TRBJ2-1; 13 bases are a match to TRBD2. In germline, CDR1 is WSHSY, CDR2 SAAADI. V lost 6 bases, J lost 14 bases, and 13 bases stayed unmatched. The CDR3 is 15 amino acids. Here the CDR3 DNA reads TGCGCCAGCAGAACCGGGACTAGCGGGATAAGGGGGGAGTTCTTC. The encoded protein is CASRTGTSGIRGEFF.

The chain is built from TRBV11-2 and TRBJ1-6, with unresolved D. V lost 4 bases and J lost 9, with 13 bases in between. Germline V CDR1 and CDR2: SGHAT, FQNNGV. The CDR3 sequence is 14 residues long. CDR3 region: CASSYTMKGSPLHF. CDR3 DNA: TGTGCCAGCAGCTACACCATGAAGGGTTCACCCCTCCACTTT. The full variable domain, completed using reference TRBV11-2 and TRBJ1-6, is EAGVAQSPRYKIIEKRQSVAFWCNPISGHATLYWYQQILGQGPKLLIQFQNNGVVDDSQLPKDRFSAERLKGVDSTLKIQPAKLEDSAVYLCASSYTMKGSPLHFGNGTRLTVT.

In regard to this clone: Other DNA variants within this sample encode the same CDR3. The V gene is TRBV7-6, the J gene TRBJ2-7; D gene uncertain. CDR3 length: 13 residues. CDR1 and CDR2 from the germline V gene are SGHVS and FNYEAQ. V was clipped by 5 bases and J by 3 bases, with 11 bases between them. This CDR3 reads CASSPYSSYEQYF. CDR3 bases: TGTGCCAGCAGCCCGTACTCTAGCTACGAGCAGTACTTC.

V usage is TRBV6-6 and J usage is TRBJ1-1; D not certain. Trimming stripped 2 bases from V and 8 bases from J, with 6 bases between. CDR3 length: 11 amino acids. Germline values: CDR1 MNHNY, CDR2 SVGAGI (reference sequence). CDR3 DNA sequence: TGTGCCAGCAGTTACGGGCGGGAAGCTTTCTTT. This encodes CASSYGREAFF.

This CDR3 is CASTRNVYEQYF. CDR3 nucleotide sequence: TGTGCCAGCACCAGGAACGTGTACGAGCAGTACTTC. The chain links TRBV6-6 to TRBJ2-7; D uncertain. The germline V and J ends were trimmed by 7 bases and 4 bases, with 11 bases remaining between them. Germline lookup yields CDR1 MNHNY and CDR2 SVGAGI (reference sequence). This CDR3 comprises 12 residues.

This chain uses TRBV4-3 with TRBJ2-3, with D maybe TRBD1 (6 bases). This CDR3 is built from 17 residues. Per the germline V gene, CDR1 is LGHNA and CDR2 is YSLEER. The V end was cut by 1 base, the J end by 0 bases, with 14 bases between. In nucleotides, the CDR3 is TGCGCCAGCAGCCAAGGGCCCGCAGGGGCCAGCACAGATACGCAGTATTTT. It codes for CASSQGPAGASTDTQYF.

The chain joins TRBV7-9 to TRBJ2-5, with a weak D call TRBD1 (5 bases). Germline V gives CDR1 SEHNR, CDR2 FQNEAQ (reference sequence). V lost 5 bases and J lost 1, with 17 bases in between. CDR3 length: 16 amino acids. This CDR3 reads CASSPPQRGSQETQYF. The CDR3 DNA reads as TGTGCCAGCAGCCCCCCCCAAAGGGGCTCCCAAGAGACCCAGTACTTC. Combining the CDR3 with reference TRBV7-9 and TRBJ2-5 gives the whole variable domain DTGVSQNPRHKITKRGQNVTFRCDPISEHNRLYWYRQTLGQGPEFLTYFQNEAQLEKSRLLSDRFSAERPKGSFSTLEIQRTEQGDSAMYLCASSPPQRGSQETQYFGPGTRLLVL.

The V gene is TRBV5-6, the J gene TRBJ1-2, with D possibly being TRBD1 (5 bases). CDR3 length: 14 amino acids. CDR1 is SGHDT, CDR2 YYEEEE, per germline. V lost 1 base and J 8 bases, leaving 15 bases between the germline ends. This CDR3 is CASSLWGAGEGYTF. The CDR3 region has the DNA TGTGCCAGCAGCTTGTGGGGCGCGGGGGAGGGCTACACCTTC.

V and J are TRBV4-1 and TRBJ2-2; TRBD2 agrees at 12 bases. With V trimmed by 4 bases and J by 6 bases, 9 bases remained unmatched. The CDR3 has 17 residues. Germline V gene lookup returns CDR1 MGHRA and CDR2 YSYEKL. The CDR3 region is CASSPPTSSGRAGELFF. In DNA form, the CDR3 reads TGCGCCAGCAGCCCCCCCACGTCTAGCGGGAGGGCCGGGGAGCTGTTTTTT.

The chain recombines TRBV6-5 with TRBJ2-3; TRBD1 aligns across 7 bases. J was trimmed by 3 bases and V by 6 bases; bases with no gene match: 9. The CDR3 totals 15 residues. CDR1 and CDR2 (germline): MNHEY, SVGAGI. CDR3 residues: CASSSDRAFTDTQYF. The CDR3 DNA is TGTGCCAGCAGCTCTGACAGGGCCTTTACAGATACGCAGTATTTT.